This T cell receptor (beta chain) is drawn from a study of identical twins. Germline CDR1 and CDR2: LGHDT and YNNKEL (reference sequence). The ends were cut back, 4 bases at V and 0 bases at J, with 9 bases in the middle. This CDR3 spans 15 amino acids. From the 5' RACE reads, TCRdb called clonotypes with MiXCR, one entry per CDR3 protein. The sample lists about 150,000 distinct CDR3 sequences, around 3.4% occurring once. Whole-study findings and limits: Monozygotic twin pairs showed more out-of-frame TCR alpha sharing than models estimated. Beta out-of-frame sequences displayed a weaker excess of sharing between twins. There were fewer insertions in abundant cord blood beta clonotypes, but memory repertoires showed no such pattern. Zero-insertion findings could be partly confounded by invariant cells (MAIT and iNKT cells).

This clonotype was seen ten or more times. Its antigen remains unknown. The TCR sequence derives from a man between 18 and 29 years old in good health. The sequencing input was memory T cells sorted from blood. The chain has TRBV3-1 and TRBJ2-2; possibly TRBD1 for D (5 bases). CDR3 protein: CASSPQGSNTGELFF. DNA of the CDR3: TGTGCCAGCAGCCCCCAGGGTTCGAACACCGGGGAGCTGTTTTTT.